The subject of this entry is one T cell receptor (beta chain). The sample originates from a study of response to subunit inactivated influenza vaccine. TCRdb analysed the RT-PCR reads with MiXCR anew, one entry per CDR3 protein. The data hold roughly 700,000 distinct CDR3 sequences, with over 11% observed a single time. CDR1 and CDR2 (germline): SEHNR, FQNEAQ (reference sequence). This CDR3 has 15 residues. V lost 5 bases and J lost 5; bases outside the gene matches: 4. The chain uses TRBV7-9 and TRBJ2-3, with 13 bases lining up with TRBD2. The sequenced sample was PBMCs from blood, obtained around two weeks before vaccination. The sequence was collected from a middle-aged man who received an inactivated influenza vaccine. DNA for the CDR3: TGTGCCAGCAGCCGCGGACTAGCGGGGGTAGATACGCAGTATTTT. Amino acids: CASSRGLAGVDTQYF.